A selection of T cell receptor beta chains follows, all from one sample in a study of immune evolution from preneoplasia to lung adenocarcinoma. This table comes from immunoSEQ multiplex PCR, and its TCRdb copy is limited to in-frame clones, with some not included. This repertoire shows around 16,000 clones, 86% found once; its top ten account for about 2.5%. Sequencing input: FFPE invasive lung adenocarcinoma tissue. These receptors all come from a person aged 65 to 85 with invasive lung adenocarcinoma. CDR3s include the opening cysteine and the closing phenylalanine or tryptophan. A D gene is named only where the DNA matches it firmly.

v_call,d_call,cdr3_aa
TRBV2,TRBD1,CASSPTGGSQPQHF
TRBV5-6,.,CASSLGAYSNQPQHF
TRBV14,.,CASSQESTTQYF
TRBV6-4,.,CASSDSRGTEAFF
TRBV27,.,CASSPTNGFGGYTF
TRBV5-6,.,CASSLAGPAGNEQFF
TRBV10-3,.,CAISEHGTNYGYTF
TRBV2,TRBD1,CASSGTGGQPQHF
TRBV29-1,.,CSVSNRAQETQYF
TRBV18,.,CASSPTRDTEAFF
TRBV28,.,CASSFPDRHGYTF
TRBV30,TRBD1,CAWSAQGTGKETQYF
TRBV5-1,.,CASSRIGEQPQHF
TRBV7-9,.,CASSTTGRGTEAFF
TRBV27,TRBD2,CASSSRPKIAGGYNEQFF
TRBV7-2,TRBD2,CASSLGTSGRPGTDTQYF
TRBV19,.,CASSPSTGARQYF
TRBV7-2,.,CASSFLGVAPPPSYNEQFF
TRBV28,.,CASTSISYEQYF
TRBV15,.,CATSGRARGDNEQFF
TRBV6-6,.,CASTSTKGEQFF
TRBV29-1,.,CSVDSSGANVLTF
TRBV28,.,CASSYPSRKNTEAFF
TRBV5-1,.,CASSLVESSTDTQYF
TRBV2,.,CASSEYAGKEQYF
TRBV11-2,.,CASSLGGRTRAFF
TRBV27,TRBD2,CASGVAGADTQYF
TRBV18,.,CASSPQGDYGYTF
TRBV28,.,CASSPEMGHQNIQYF
TRBV4-1,TRBD1,CASSQVGQGGNTIYF
TRBV2,.,CASSGGTTAEAFF
TRBV6-5,.,CASSRDSRGPETQYF
TRBV27,.,CASSPFQGDTQYF
TRBV7-3,.,CASSFNTGELFF
TRBV6-5,.,CAISSGNTIYF
TRBV5-1,.,CASSPSNDYGYTF
TRBV9,.,CASSVHNGELFF
TRBV7-2,.,CASSISATMDGRNTEAFF
TRBV28,.,CASSLLRQWGNYGYTF
TRBV4-1,TRBD1,CASSPDRGGETQYF
TRBV9,.,CASSAGGDSPLHF
TRBV6-5,TRBD1,CASTRQGSGNTIYF
TRBV7-3,.,CASSQNKEETQYF
TRBV11-3,.,CASSLDPRLGATYEQYF
TRBV5-4,TRBD1,CASSPMTGSNEKLFF
TRBV2,TRBD1,CASSGPGQGYGYTF
TRBV28,.,CASSRLGAQDYNEQFF
TRBV9,.,CASSVVGSNQPQHF
TRBV28,.,CASSETVYGYTF
TRBV15,.,CATSRGDSGSQPQHF
TRBV5-6,.,CASSFSEYNEQFF
TRBV18,TRBD1,CASSPGTGVNEQFF
TRBV6-5,TRBD1,CASKGTGRTGELFF